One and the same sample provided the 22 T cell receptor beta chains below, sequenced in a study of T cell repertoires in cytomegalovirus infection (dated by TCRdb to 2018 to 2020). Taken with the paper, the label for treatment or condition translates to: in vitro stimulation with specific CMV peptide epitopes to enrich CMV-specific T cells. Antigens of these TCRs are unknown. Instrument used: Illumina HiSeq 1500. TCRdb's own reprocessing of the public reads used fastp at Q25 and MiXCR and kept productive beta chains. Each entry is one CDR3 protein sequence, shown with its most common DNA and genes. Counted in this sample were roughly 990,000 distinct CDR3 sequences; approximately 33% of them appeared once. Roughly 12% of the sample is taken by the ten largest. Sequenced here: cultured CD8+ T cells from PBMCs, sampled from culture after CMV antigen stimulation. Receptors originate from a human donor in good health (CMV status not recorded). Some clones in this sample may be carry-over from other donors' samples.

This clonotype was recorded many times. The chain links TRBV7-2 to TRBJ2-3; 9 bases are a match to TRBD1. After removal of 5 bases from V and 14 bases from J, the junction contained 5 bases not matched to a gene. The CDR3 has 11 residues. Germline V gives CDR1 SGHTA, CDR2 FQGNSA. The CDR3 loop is CASSRGQGPYF. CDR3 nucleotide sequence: TGTGCCAGCAGCCGGGGACAGGGTCCGTATTTT.

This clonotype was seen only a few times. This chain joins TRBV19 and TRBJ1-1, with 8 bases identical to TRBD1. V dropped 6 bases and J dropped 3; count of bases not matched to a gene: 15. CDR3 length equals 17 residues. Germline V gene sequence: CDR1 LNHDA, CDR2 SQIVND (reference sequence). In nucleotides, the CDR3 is TGTGCCAGTAGCCCTCAGGGGGCCCACCCTTCTTACACTGAAGCTTTCTTT. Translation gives CASSPQGAHPSYTEAFF.

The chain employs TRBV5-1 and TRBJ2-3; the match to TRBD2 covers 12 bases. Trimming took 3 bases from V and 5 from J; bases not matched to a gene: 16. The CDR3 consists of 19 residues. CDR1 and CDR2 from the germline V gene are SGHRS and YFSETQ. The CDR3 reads CASSYTSGGIPNGGDTQYF. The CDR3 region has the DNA TGCGCCAGCAGCTACACTAGCGGGGGGATCCCAAACGGCGGAGATACGCAGTATTTT.

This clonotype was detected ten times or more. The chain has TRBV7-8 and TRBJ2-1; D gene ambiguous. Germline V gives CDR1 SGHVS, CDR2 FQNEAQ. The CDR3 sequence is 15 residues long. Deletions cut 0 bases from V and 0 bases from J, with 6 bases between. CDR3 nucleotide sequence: TGTGCCAGCAGCTTAGCCGTTTTCTCCTACAATGAGCAGTTCTTC. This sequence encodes CASSLAVFSYNEQFF.

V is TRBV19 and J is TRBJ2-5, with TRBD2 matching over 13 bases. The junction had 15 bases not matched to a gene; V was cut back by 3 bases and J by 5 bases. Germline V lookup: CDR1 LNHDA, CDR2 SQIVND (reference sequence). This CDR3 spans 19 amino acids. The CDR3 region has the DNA TGTGCCAGTAGTATCACGGCGGGACTAGCGGGGACCCTCCAGGAGACCCAGTACTTC. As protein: CASSITAGLAGTLQETQYF.

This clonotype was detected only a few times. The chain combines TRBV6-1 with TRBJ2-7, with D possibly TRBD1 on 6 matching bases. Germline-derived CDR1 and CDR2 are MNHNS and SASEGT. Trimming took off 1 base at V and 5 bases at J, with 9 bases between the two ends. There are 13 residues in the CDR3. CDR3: CASSEVQGHEQYF. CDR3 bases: TGTGCCAGCAGTGAAGTACAGGGACACGAGCAGTACTTC.

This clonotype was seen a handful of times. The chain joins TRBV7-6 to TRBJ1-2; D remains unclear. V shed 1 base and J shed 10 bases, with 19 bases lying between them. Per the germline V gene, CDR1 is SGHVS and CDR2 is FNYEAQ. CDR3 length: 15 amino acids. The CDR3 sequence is CASSLGTAPDKTYTF. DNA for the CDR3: TGTGCCAGCAGCTTAGGCACAGCACCCGATAAGACCTACACCTTC.

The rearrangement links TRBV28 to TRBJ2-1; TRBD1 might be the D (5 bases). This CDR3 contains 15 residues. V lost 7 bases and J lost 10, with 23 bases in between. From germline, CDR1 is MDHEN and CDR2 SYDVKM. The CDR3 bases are TGTGCCAGCATCCCTGGCCAGGGTTATCATTCGGAGCAGTTCTTC. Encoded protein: CASIPGQGYHSEQFF.

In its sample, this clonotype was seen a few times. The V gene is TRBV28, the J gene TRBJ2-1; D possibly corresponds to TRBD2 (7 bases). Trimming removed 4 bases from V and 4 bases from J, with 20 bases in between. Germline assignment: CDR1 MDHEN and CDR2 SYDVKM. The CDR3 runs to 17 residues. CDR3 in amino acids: CASSSPRGGLRYNEQFF. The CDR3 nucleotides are TGTGCCAGCAGTTCCCCAAGGGGGGGGCTAAGGTACAATGAGCAGTTCTTC.

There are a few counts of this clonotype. The CDR3 loop reads CSAQSRPRAFFPFTDTQYF. DNA for the CDR3: TGCAGTGCTCAAAGTAGACCGCGCGCCTTTTTTCCTTTCACAGATACGCAGTATTTT. The V gene is TRBV20-1, the J gene TRBJ2-3; the D is unclear. Germline V gene sequence: CDR1 DFQATT, CDR2 SNEGSKA (reference sequence). The CDR3 runs to 19 residues. Trimming took off 5 bases at V and 2 bases at J, with 29 bases between the two ends.

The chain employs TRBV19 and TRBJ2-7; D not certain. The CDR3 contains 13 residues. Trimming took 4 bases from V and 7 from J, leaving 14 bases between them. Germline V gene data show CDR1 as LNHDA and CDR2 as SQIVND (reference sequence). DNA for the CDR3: TGTGCCAGTAGTAGGAAAGGACCCGGTGAGCAGTACTTC. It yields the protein CASSRKGPGEQYF.

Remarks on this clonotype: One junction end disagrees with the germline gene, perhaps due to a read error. CDR3 in amino acids: CTTSNPDRKNEQFF. The CDR3 DNA is TGTACCACCAGCAACCCGGACAGGAAGAATGAGCAGTTCTTC. The chain has TRBV15 and TRBJ2-1; 7 bases agree with TRBD1. Per the germline V gene, CDR1 is LNHNV and CDR2 is YYDKDF (reference sequence). CDR3 length: 14 amino acids.

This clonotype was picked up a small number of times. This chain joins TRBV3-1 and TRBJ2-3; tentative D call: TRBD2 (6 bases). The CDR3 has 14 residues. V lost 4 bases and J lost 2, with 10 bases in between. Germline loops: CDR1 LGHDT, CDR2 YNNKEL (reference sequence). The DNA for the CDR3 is TGTGCCAGCAGCCCCTGGGGGGTCACAGATACGCAGTATTTT. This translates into CASSPWGVTDTQYF.

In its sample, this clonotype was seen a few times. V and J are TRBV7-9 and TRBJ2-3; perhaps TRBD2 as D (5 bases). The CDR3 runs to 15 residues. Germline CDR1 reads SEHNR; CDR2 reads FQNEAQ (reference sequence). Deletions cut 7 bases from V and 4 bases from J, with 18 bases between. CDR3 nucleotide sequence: TGTGCCAGCATGCACCGTTCGGGGTCGTCAGATACGCAGTATTTT. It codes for CASMHRSGSSDTQYF.

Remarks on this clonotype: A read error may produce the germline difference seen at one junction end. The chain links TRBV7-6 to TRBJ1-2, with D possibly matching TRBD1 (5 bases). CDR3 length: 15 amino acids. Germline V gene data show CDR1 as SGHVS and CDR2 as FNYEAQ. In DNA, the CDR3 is TGTGTCAGCAGCAATGGGCAGGGTCCGGGCCATGGCTACACCTTC. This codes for CVSSNGQGPGHGYTF.

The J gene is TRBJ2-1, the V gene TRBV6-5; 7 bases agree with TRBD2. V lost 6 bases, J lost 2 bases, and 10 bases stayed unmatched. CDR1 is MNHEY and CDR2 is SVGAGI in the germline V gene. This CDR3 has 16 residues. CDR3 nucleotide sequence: TGTGCCAGCAGCCGGAATAGCGGGCGCCCCTACAATGAGCAGTTCTTC. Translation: CASSRNSGRPYNEQFF.

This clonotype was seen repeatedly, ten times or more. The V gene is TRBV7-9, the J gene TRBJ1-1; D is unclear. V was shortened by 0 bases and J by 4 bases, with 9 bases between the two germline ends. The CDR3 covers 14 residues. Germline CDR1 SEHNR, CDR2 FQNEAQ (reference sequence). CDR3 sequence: CASSLAGRATEAFF. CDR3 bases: TGTGCCAGCAGCTTAGCGGGCCGAGCCACTGAAGCTTTCTTT.

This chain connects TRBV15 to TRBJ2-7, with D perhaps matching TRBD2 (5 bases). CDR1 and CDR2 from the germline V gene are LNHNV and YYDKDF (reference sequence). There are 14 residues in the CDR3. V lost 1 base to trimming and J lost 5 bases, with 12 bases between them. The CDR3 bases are TGTGCCACCAGCAGAGTGGAGGCTCGAAACGAGCAGTACTTC. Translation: CATSRVEARNEQYF.

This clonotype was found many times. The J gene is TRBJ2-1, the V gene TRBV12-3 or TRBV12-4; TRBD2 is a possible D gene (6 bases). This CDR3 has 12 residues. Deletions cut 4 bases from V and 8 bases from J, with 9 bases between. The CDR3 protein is CASSYGGYEQFF. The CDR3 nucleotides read TGTGCCAGCAGTTACGGGGGTTATGAGCAGTTCTTC.

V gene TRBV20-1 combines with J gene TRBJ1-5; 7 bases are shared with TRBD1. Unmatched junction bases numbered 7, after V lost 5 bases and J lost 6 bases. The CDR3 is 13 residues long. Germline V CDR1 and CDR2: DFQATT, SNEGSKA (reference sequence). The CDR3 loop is CSAEGGGGQPQHF. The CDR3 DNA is TGCAGTGCTGAGGGAGGGGGCGGTCAGCCCCAGCATTTT.

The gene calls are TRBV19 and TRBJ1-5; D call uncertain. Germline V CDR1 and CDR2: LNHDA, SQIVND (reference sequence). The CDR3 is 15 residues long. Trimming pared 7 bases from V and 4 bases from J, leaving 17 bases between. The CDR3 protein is CASIGKGRLNQPQHF. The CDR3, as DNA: TGTGCCAGTATTGGGAAGGGCCGATTGAATCAGCCCCAGCATTTT.

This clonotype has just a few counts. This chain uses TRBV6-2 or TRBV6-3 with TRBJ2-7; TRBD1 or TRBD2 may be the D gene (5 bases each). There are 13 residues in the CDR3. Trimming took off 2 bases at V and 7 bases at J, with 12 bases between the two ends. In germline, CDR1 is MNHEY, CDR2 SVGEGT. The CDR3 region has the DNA TGTGCCAGCAGTTACATCGAGGGGCTGGAGCAGTACGTC. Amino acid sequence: CASSYIEGLEQYV.